The 12 T cell receptor beta chains reported below all come from one sample, sequenced in a study of blood T cell repertoires in COVID-19. Assay used: immunoSEQ multiplex PCR; TCRdb lists only in-frame clones, some missing. In the table there are tens of thousands of clones, approximately 85% of which are singletons. Sequencing was performed on peripheral blood. The receptors derive from a woman at least 80 years old with COVID-19, enrolled during active disease.

The genes are TRBV9 and TRBJ1-6; D uncertain. Trimming left V 3 bases short and J 7 bases short, with 8 bases between. CDR1 and CDR2 from the germline V gene are SGDLS and YYNGEE. The length of the CDR3 is 13 residues. This chain's CDR3 is CASSGTRNSPLHF. The CDR3 bases are TGTGCCAGCAGCGGCACAAGAAATTCACCCCTCCACTTT. The entire variable domain, with the rest obtained from reference TRBV9 and TRBJ1-6, is as follows: DSGVTQTPKHLITATGQRVTLRCSPRSGDLSVYWYQQSLDQGLQFLIQYYNGEERAKGNILERFSAQQFPDLHSELNLSSLELGDSALYFCASSGTRNSPLHFGNGTRLTVT.

DNA for the CDR3: TGCGCCAGCAGCCAAGACTCGACAGGGGAGGGCTATGGCTACACCTTC. It encodes CASSQDSTGEGYGYTF. The rearrangement joins TRBV4-3 to TRBJ1-2, with 8 bases fitting TRBD1. V was clipped by 0 bases and J by 4 bases; unmatched bases: 7. This CDR3 is 16 amino acids long. Germline lookup yields CDR1 LGHNA and CDR2 YSLEER.

The rearrangement links TRBV28 to TRBJ1-3; 7 positions match TRBD1. This CDR3 has 16 amino acids. Germline V CDR1 and CDR2: MDHEN, SYDVKM. V shed 9 bases and J 3 bases; nucleotides not matched to a gene: 14. CDR3 coding DNA: TGTGCCAGTCACAGGGGTTCTAACTCTAATGGAAACACCATATATTTT. Protein product: CASHRGSNSNGNTIYF.

This clone was seen only once. J is TRBJ1-5 and V is TRBV19; no firm D call. Germline assignment: CDR1 LNHDA and CDR2 SQIVND (reference sequence). V lost 3 bases, J lost 9 bases, and 15 bases lay in between. This CDR3 comprises 14 residues. The CDR3 nucleotides are TGTGCCAGTAGTATTGGGCGGGAGAAGGGGCCCCAGCATTTT. Translated: CASSIGREKGPQHF.

This clone is a singleton in its sample. The chain uses TRBV7-2 and TRBJ2-6, with 9 bases fitting TRBD1. Germline V gene sequence: CDR1 SGHTA, CDR2 FQGNSA. V shed 5 bases and J 3 bases; nucleotides not matched to a gene: 5. The length of the CDR3 is 16 residues. Here the CDR3 reads CASSPRDRVGANVLTF. The CDR3 region has the DNA TGTGCCAGCAGCCCACGGGACAGGGTTGGGGCCAACGTCCTGACTTTC.

This chain joins TRBV6-2 or TRBV6-3 and TRBJ2-5; the match to TRBD2 covers 8 bases. The V gene's germline CDR1 is MNHEY and CDR2 SVGEGT. The CDR3 is 14 amino acids. The V and J ends lost 8 bases and 6 bases, in that order; junction bases with no gene match: 11. The CDR3 DNA follows: TGTGCCAGCGGTTGGACTAGCCTTAAACAGACCCAGTACTTC. This gives the protein CASGWTSLKQTQYF.

The rearrangement uses TRBV6-6 and TRBJ1-5; 7 positions agree with TRBD1. V gave up 8 bases and J gave up 7 bases; unmatched junction bases: 8. The CDR3 runs to 13 residues. CDR1 is MNHNY, CDR2 SVGAGI, per germline (reference sequence). DNA of the CDR3: TGTGCCAGCCAGGGGGTTCTCGGGCAGCCCCAGCATTTT. It codes for CASQGVLGQPQHF.

The chain links TRBV4-3 to TRBJ2-2; TRBD2 matches at 11 bases. This CDR3 is built from 17 residues. Germline V lookup: CDR1 LGHNA, CDR2 YSLEER. V lost 0 bases and J lost 4; bases outside the gene matches: 4. CDR3 loop: CASSQDLSGGATGELFF. Here the CDR3 DNA reads TGCGCCAGCAGCCAAGATCTTAGCGGGGGGGCCACCGGGGAGCTGTTTTTT.

This chain connects TRBV7-3 to TRBJ1-1; TRBD1 might be the D (5 bases). Trimming pared 4 bases from V and 6 bases from J, leaving 18 bases between. The CDR3 covers 15 residues. Germline CDR1 reads SGHTA; CDR2 reads FQGTGA. Here the CDR3 DNA reads TGTGCCAGCAGCTCCCGGGGGGACCCTCACCCTGAAGCTTTCTTT. Amino acids: CASSSRGDPHPEAFF.

V is TRBV12-3 or TRBV12-4 and J is TRBJ1-2; no clear D gene. The CDR3 has 13 amino acids. Trimming took 1 base from V and 4 from J, leaving 7 bases between them. The CDR3: CASSLVGGYGYTF. The CDR3 coding sequence is TGTGCCAGCAGTTTAGTCGGTGGCTATGGCTACACCTTC.

The CDR3 here is CASSVDTAPYEQYF. The CDR3 DNA reads TGTGCCAGCAGCGTAGACACCGCTCCCTACGAGCAGTACTTC. The J gene is TRBJ2-7, the V gene TRBV9; no clear D gene. The germline V gene encodes CDR1 SGDLS and CDR2 YYNGEE. V lost 0 bases, J lost 2 bases, and 9 bases lay in between. This CDR3 region has 14 residues.

CDR3 nucleotides: TGTGCCAGCAGTTTCCAGCGGGGAACGAACACCGGGGAGCTGTTTTTT. Amino acid sequence: CASSFQRGTNTGELFF. The chain couples TRBV28 to TRBJ2-2; 7 positions agree with TRBD2. Germline V CDR1 and CDR2: MDHEN, SYDVKM. The CDR3 has 16 residues. V was pared by 3 bases and J by 0 bases, with 4 bases of the junction left unmatched.